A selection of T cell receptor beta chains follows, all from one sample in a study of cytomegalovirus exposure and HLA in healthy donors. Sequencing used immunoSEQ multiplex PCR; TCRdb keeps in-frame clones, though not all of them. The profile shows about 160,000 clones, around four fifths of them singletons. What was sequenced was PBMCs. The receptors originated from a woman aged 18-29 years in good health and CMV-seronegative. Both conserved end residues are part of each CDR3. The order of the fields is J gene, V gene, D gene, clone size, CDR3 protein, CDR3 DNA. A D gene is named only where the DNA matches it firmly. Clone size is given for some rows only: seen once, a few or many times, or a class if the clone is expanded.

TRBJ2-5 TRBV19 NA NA CASSIQGSQGGQYF TGTGCCAGTAGTATACAGGGGAGTCAAGGTGGCCAGTACTTC
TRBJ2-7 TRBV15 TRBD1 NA CATSRVGTASYEQYF TGTGCCACCAGCAGAGTAGGGACAGCGTCCTACGAGCAGTACTTC
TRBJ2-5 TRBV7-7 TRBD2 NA CASSTSGRAWETQYF TGTGCTAGCAGCACTAGCGGGAGGGCCTGGGAGACCCAGTACTTC
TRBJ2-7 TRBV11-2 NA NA CASSFSGGTYEQYF TGTGCCAGCAGCTTTTCAGGGGGGACCTACGAGCAGTACTTC
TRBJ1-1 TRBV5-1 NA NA CASSLSTVEPEAFF TGCGCCAGCAGCTTGTCTACCGTCGAGCCTGAAGCTTTCTTT
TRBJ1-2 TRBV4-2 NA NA CASSQEEGLSYGYTF TGTGCCAGCAGCCAAGAGGAGGGTCTCAGCTATGGCTACACCTTC
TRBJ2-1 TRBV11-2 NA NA CASSLGLVNEQFF TGTGCCAGCAGCTTAGGCCTAGTGAATGAGCAGTTCTTC
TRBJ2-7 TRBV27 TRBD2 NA CASRRLAGAYEQYF TGTGCCAGCAGGAGACTAGCGGGAGCCTACGAGCAGTACTTC
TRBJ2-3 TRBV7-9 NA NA CASSLDLILASTDTQYF TGTGCCAGCAGCTTAGATCTTATCCTAGCGAGCACAGATACGCAGTATTTT
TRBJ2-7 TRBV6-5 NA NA CASSYSLGLALYEQYF TGTGCCAGCAGTTACTCGTTGGGACTCGCCCTCTACGAGCAGTACTTC
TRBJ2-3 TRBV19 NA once CASSSSRTPDSTDTQYF TGTGCCAGTAGTTCCTCTCGGACACCCGATAGCACGGATACGCAGTATTTT
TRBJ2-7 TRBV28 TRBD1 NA CASSFLTGGRDEQYF TGTGCCAGCAGTTTTTTGACAGGGGGACGGGACGAGCAGTACTTC
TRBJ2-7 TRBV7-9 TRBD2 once CASSLFSGGAKPETYEQYF TGTGCCAGCAGCTTATTTTCGGGAGGGGCCAAACCCGAGACCTACGAGCAGTACTTC
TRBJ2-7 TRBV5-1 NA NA CASSLRGTDYEQYF TGCGCCAGCAGCTTACGGGGAACAGACTACGAGCAGTACTTC
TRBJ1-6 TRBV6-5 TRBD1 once CASRPTGEVNSPLHF TGTGCCAGCAGACCCACAGGGGAAGTAAATTCACCCCTCCACTTT
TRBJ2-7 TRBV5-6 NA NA CASSLGSTYEQYF TGTGCCAGCAGCTTGGGGAGCACCTACGAGCAGTACTTC
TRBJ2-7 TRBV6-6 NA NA CASSNNRAHEQYF TGTGCCAGCAGTAACAACAGGGCCCACGAGCAGTACTTC
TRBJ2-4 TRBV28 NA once CASSFRGWKNIQYF TGTGCCAGCAGTTTCCGAGGGTGGAAAAACATTCAGTACTTC